This record concerns one T cell receptor beta chain sequence. The antigen remains undetermined. Both 60 Vbeta primers and 13 Jbeta primers went into the PCR. This table comes from immunoSEQ multiplex PCR, and its TCRdb copy is limited to in-frame clones, with some not included. The sample gives approximately 88,000 clones, around 64% of which show up once; approximately 3% is in the top ten. The entry originates in a study of cytomegalovirus exposure and HLA in healthy donors. The germline CDR1 and CDR2 sequences are MNHEY and SMNVEV (reference sequence). This CDR3 contains 15 residues. After removal of 5 bases from V and 5 bases from J, the junction contained 7 bases not matched to a gene. Whole-study results and caveats: Some TCR beta chains (roughly 150 of them) were listed as cytomegalovirus-associated. Clonal expansion was found to be greater in HLA-associated TCR beta chains than in equally common others in a later analysis. An analysis that came later showed most CMV-associated TCR beta chains appearing HLA-restricted.

The receptor was derived from a man aged 60 to 75 in good health and CMV-seronegative. Material for sequencing was PBMCs. The chain links TRBV27 to TRBJ2-5, with 11 bases identical to TRBD2. CDR3 loop: CASSVTSGVLETQYF. CDR3 in DNA: TGTGCCAGCAGTGTGACTAGCGGGGTGCTCGAGACCCAGTACTTC.